These T cell receptor beta chains were read from a single sample in a study of spatial heterogeneity in lung cancer. Each CDR3 protein gets one entry after TCRdb re-called the 5' RACE reads with MiXCR. Among more than 60,000 distinct CDR3 sequences, about 6.6% were seen once, and the ten largest hold roughly 14%. Sequenced material: PBMCs, taken at surgery. These receptors came from a female donor with early-stage non-small cell lung cancer. Both conserved end residues are part of each CDR3. The D gene is left open where the match is weak. For some rows the clone size is stated as once, few or many, or as a class when expanded; others skip it.

size	V	D	J	CDR3	DNA
few	TRBV6-5	-	TRBJ1-6	CASSYSGSSYNSPLHF	TGTGCCAGCAGTTACTCGGGGAGCTCCTATAATTCACCCCTCCACTTT
-	TRBV6-5	-	TRBJ2-7	CASSIAVPGRFSEQYF	TGTGCCAGCAGCATAGCGGTGCCAGGGAGGTTCTCCGAGCAGTACTTC
-	TRBV6-2/TRBV6-3	-	TRBJ2-1	CASGQSSYNEQFF	TGTGCCTCTGGACAAAGCTCCTACAATGAGCAGTTCTTC
many	TRBV20-1	TRBD1	TRBJ1-5	CSASLGQGNQPQHF	TGCAGTGCTAGTTTGGGACAGGGCAATCAGCCCCAGCATTTT
many	TRBV10-3	TRBD1	TRBJ2-1	CAIRRDRGFNEQFF	TGTGCCATCAGGCGGGACAGGGGGTTTAATGAGCAGTTCTTC
few	TRBV24-1	-	TRBJ2-1	CATSDAYEQFF	TGTGCCACCAGTGACGCTTACGAGCAGTTCTTC
-	TRBV27	-	TRBJ1-2	CASSSASGYPSYGYTF	TGTGCCAGCAGCTCTGCCTCCGGGTATCCCTCCTATGGCTACACCTTC
many	TRBV28	-	TRBJ2-4	CASSTRQSKNIQYF	TGTGCCAGCAGTACAAGACAGTCCAAAAACATTCAGTACTTC
many	TRBV6-5	-	TRBJ1-4	CASSYSGLANEKLFF	TGTGCCAGCAGTTACTCAGGGCTCGCTAATGAAAAACTGTTTTTT
-	TRBV3-1	TRBD2	TRBJ2-3	CASSQGFMRGTRTDTQYF	TGTGCCAGCAGCCAGGGGTTTATGCGGGGGACCCGCACAGATACGCAGTATTTT
many	TRBV28	-	TRBJ2-5	CASSLRKTQYF	TGTGCCAGCAGTTTACGGAAGACCCAGTACTTC
many	TRBV20-1	-	TRBJ2-2	CSGLEVGELFF	TGCAGTGGATTAGAGGTCGGGGAGCTGTTTTTT
many	TRBV5-1	TRBD1	TRBJ2-5	CASSTGQGEETQYF	TGCGCCAGCAGCACCGGACAGGGTGAGGAGACCCAGTACTTC
many	TRBV15	-	TRBJ1-2	CATSSPSGFMSYGYTF	TGTGCCACCAGCAGCCCGAGTGGGTTCATGTCCTATGGCTACACCTTC
few	TRBV11-2	TRBD1	TRBJ1-2	CASSQGQVNYGYTF	TGTGCCAGCAGCCAAGGACAGGTTAACTATGGCTACACCTTC
-	TRBV3-1	TRBD1	TRBJ1-1	CASSSGQGALNTEAFF	TGTGCCAGCAGCTCCGGACAGGGGGCCTTGAACACTGAAGCTTTCTTT
-	TRBV6-5	-	TRBJ2-3	CASSPQGRGTDTQYF	TGTGCCAGCAGCCCACAGGGTCGGGGCACAGATACGCAGTATTTT
many	TRBV28	TRBD1	TRBJ2-5	CASSFRGLETQYF	TGTGCCAGCAGCTTCAGGGGGCTGGAGACCCAGTACTTC
few	TRBV5-1	-	TRBJ1-5	CASSLGDMYNQPQHF	TGCGCCAGCAGCTTGGGAGACATGTACAATCAGCCCCAGCATTTT
-	TRBV9	TRBD2	TRBJ2-5	CASSVMGLAGETQYF	TGTGCCAGCAGCGTAATGGGACTAGCGGGAGAGACCCAGTACTTC
many	TRBV7-6	TRBD1	TRBJ2-7	CASSQDRGDEQYF	TGTGCCAGCAGCCAGGACAGGGGTGACGAGCAGTACTTC
-	TRBV25-1	TRBD1	TRBJ2-2	CASQTGGEAGELFF	TGTGCCAGTCAAACAGGGGGCGAGGCCGGGGAGCTGTTTTTT
-	TRBV5-1	-	TRBJ2-5	CASTLGGTVQETQYF	TGCGCCAGCACGTTGGGAGGGACAGTCCAAGAGACCCAGTACTTC
few	TRBV9	-	TRBJ2-1	CASSVAGTLRYNEQFF	TGTGCCAGCAGCGTAGCCGGGACACTAAGATACAATGAGCAGTTCTTC
-	TRBV6-5	-	TRBJ1-2	CAAATDSSYGYTF	TGTGCCGCAGCGACTGACAGTTCCTATGGCTACACCTTC
once	TRBV12-3/TRBV12-4	TRBD2	TRBJ2-1	CASTIGLAGNEQFF	TGTGCCAGCACCATAGGACTAGCGGGGAATGAGCAGTTCTTC
many	TRBV24-1	TRBD1	TRBJ1-2	CATSDSGQGEDYGYTF	TGTGCCACCAGTGATTCTGGACAGGGCGAGGACTATGGCTACACCTTC
many	TRBV28	TRBD1	TRBJ1-6	CASSNPGQGLTSYPLHF	TGTGCCAGCAGTAACCCAGGACAGGGATTAACCTCTTACCCCCTCCACTTT
many	TRBV7-2	-	TRBJ2-1	CASTPTPGGDNEQFF	TGTGCCAGTACCCCTACTCCCGGAGGCGACAATGAGCAGTTCTTC
many	TRBV27	-	TRBJ1-6	CASREAGSPLHF	TGTGCCAGCAGGGAGGCGGGTTCACCCCTCCACTTT
many	TRBV24-1	-	TRBJ2-5	CATSGVEATQYF	TGTGCCACCAGTGGGGTCGAAGCGACCCAGTACTTC
many	TRBV21-1	-	TRBJ2-5	CASYQTTGYFEETQYF	TGTGCCAGCTATCAAACGACAGGATATTTCGAAGAGACCCAGTACTTC
few	TRBV30	TRBD2	TRBJ2-1	CARGGLAGEQFF	TGTGCCCGGGGGGGACTAGCGGGAGAGCAGTTCTTC
many	TRBV20-1	TRBD2	TRBJ2-3	CSARDSGTGGTDTQYF	TGCAGTGCTAGAGACAGCGGGACGGGGGGCACAGATACGCAGTATTTT
many	TRBV29-1	TRBD2	TRBJ2-7	CSVAGTSGYEQYF	TGCAGCGTTGCCGGGACTAGCGGTTACGAGCAGTACTTC
many	TRBV5-1	-	TRBJ2-2	CASSPHRTGELFF	TGCGCCAGCAGCCCACACCGTACCGGGGAGCTGTTTTTT
many	TRBV6-5	TRBD2	TRBJ2-1	CASSKGLARVRYNEQFF	TGTGCCAGCAGTAAGGGACTAGCGAGGGTGAGGTACAATGAGCAGTTCTTC
many	TRBV12-3/TRBV12-4	-	TRBJ1-1	CASGNTEAFF	TGTGCCAGTGGGAACACTGAAGCTTTCTTT
many	TRBV6-6	-	TRBJ2-7	CASSYTRGREGEQYF	TGTGCCAGCAGTTACACCAGGGGCAGGGAAGGCGAGCAGTACTTC
few	TRBV2	-	TRBJ1-5	CASSQGTMGNQPQHF	TGTGCCAGCAGTCAAGGGACGATGGGGAATCAGCCCCAGCATTTT